This entry describes one T cell receptor (beta chain). The data were obtained in a study of T cell changes during pregnancy in multiple sclerosis. The table came from immunoSEQ multiplex PCR; TCRdb's copy has only in-frame clones and leaves some out. The table lists approximately 33,000 clones, around 92% of them singletons. The starting material was CD4+ T cells from peripheral blood mononuclear cells, obtained after pregnancy. The sequence was obtained from a female donor with multiple sclerosis, enrolled in a pregnancy study.

CDR3 DNA sequence: TGTGCCAGCAGCTTGGTTGGCAGGGTTGAGACCCAGTACTTC. It is translated as CASSLVGRVETQYF. V is TRBV5-6 and J is TRBJ2-5, with D perhaps TRBD1 (5 bases). This CDR3 has 14 amino acids. The germline V gene encodes CDR1 SGHDT and CDR2 YYEEEE. Trimming pared 0 bases from V and 5 bases from J, leaving 11 bases between.